Listed below are T cell receptor beta chains from one sample, sequenced in a study of shared clonotypes between healthy human individuals. Libraries were prepared by immunoSEQ multiplex PCR; TCRdb keeps only in-frame clonotypes and omits some of them. The sample contains about 1.5 million clones, around 98% of which appear only once. Sequencing used naive CD4+ T cells sorted from blood. All receptors derive from a man aged 30 to 45 in good health. The CDR3 runs from the conserved cysteine through the conserved F or W. The order of the fields is clone size, V gene, CDR3 length, D gene, J gene, CDR3 protein, CDR3 DNA. D genes are given only for firm matches. Clone sizes are given selectively: once, few, many, or a class where the clone is expanded.

size: -; V: TRBV29-1; length: 12; D: -; J: TRBJ1-1; CDR3: CSGVGQNTEAFF; DNA: TGCAGCGGTGTCGGACAGAACACTGAAGCTTTCTTT
size: -; V: TRBV11-3; length: 12; D: -; J: TRBJ2-7; CDR3: CASSRGLYEQYF; DNA: TGTGCCAGCAGCCGCGGGTTATACGAGCAGTACTTC
size: -; V: TRBV7-7; length: 14; D: -; J: TRBJ2-1; CDR3: CASSLVPGENEQFF; DNA: TGTGCTAGCAGCTTAGTTCCTGGAGAGAATGAGCAGTTCTTC
size: -; V: TRBV28; length: 14; D: -; J: TRBJ2-7; CDR3: CASSLGRSMAEQYF; DNA: TGTGCCAGCAGTTTGGGCAGGTCCATGGCGGAGCAGTACTTC
size: -; V: TRBV25-1; length: 15; D: TRBD1; J: TRBJ2-7; CDR3: CASRDRLGTVYEQYF; DNA: TGTGCCAGCAGGGATAGACTCGGGACAGTTTACGAGCAGTACTTC
size: -; V: TRBV5-4; length: 16; D: TRBD2; J: TRBJ2-7; CDR3: CASSSKTSGRTHEQYF; DNA: TGTGCCAGCAGCTCGAAAACTAGCGGGAGAACCCACGAGCAGTACTTC
size: -; V: TRBV2; length: 13; D: -; J: TRBJ2-5; CDR3: CASSDQLKETQYF; DNA: TGTGCCAGCAGTGACCAGTTAAAAGAGACCCAGTACTTC
size: -; V: TRBV7-2; length: 14; D: -; J: TRBJ2-1; CDR3: CASSPRVAFNEQFF; DNA: TGTGCCAGCAGCCCACGGGTGGCTTTCAATGAGCAGTTCTTC
size: -; V: TRBV7-2; length: 15; D: TRBD2; J: TRBJ2-7; CDR3: CASSLGLAGIYEQYF; DNA: TGTGCCAGCAGCTTGGGACTAGCGGGAATCTACGAGCAGTACTTC
size: -; V: TRBV7-3; length: 13; D: -; J: TRBJ2-2; CDR3: CASSLTLAGELFF; DNA: TGTGCCAGCAGCTTAACTCTGGCCGGGGAGCTGTTTTTT
size: -; V: TRBV6-1; length: 15; D: -; J: TRBJ1-4; CDR3: CASNTYRGGNEKLFF; DNA: TGTGCCAGCAACACGTATAGAGGAGGTAATGAAAAACTGTTTTTT
size: once; V: TRBV5-1; length: 12; D: -; J: TRBJ2-5; CDR3: CASRDRQETQYF; DNA: TGCGCCAGCAGGGACAGACAAGAGACCCAGTACTTC
size: once; V: TRBV6-5; length: 10; D: -; J: TRBJ2-5; CDR3: CASSVETQYF; DNA: TGTGCCAGCAGCGTAGAGACCCAGTACTTC
size: -; V: TRBV15; length: 14; D: -; J: TRBJ1-5; CDR3: CATSRSRGDQPQHF; DNA: TGTGCCACCAGCAGATCTCGGGGAGATCAGCCCCAGCATTTT
size: -; V: TRBV5-1; length: 15; D: TRBD1; J: TRBJ1-3; CDR3: CASSSQGATGNTIYF; DNA: TGCGCCAGCAGCTCACAGGGGGCAACTGGAAACACCATATATTTT
size: -; V: TRBV4-3; length: 16; D: TRBD2; J: TRBJ2-7; CDR3: CASSQDLGLAGYEQYF; DNA: TGCGCCAGCAGCCAAGATCTTGGACTAGCGGGTTACGAGCAGTACTTC
size: -; V: TRBV19; length: 12; D: TRBD2; J: TRBJ2-3; CDR3: CASSIGGSTQYF; DNA: TGTGCCAGTAGTATCGGCGGGAGTACGCAGTATTTT
size: -; V: TRBV27; length: 16; D: TRBD1; J: TRBJ2-1; CDR3: CASSLKRTGARDEQFF; DNA: TGTGCCAGCAGTTTAAAGAGGACAGGGGCCCGGGATGAGCAGTTCTTC